Below are 6 T cell receptor beta chains sequenced from a single sample in a study of Graves' ophthalmopathy and Graves' hyperthyroidism. TCR beta CDR3 regions were amplified from RNA transcripts. RT-PCR in the first round used HTBI primers; a second-round multiplex PCR followed. Each CDR3 protein gets one entry after TCRdb re-called the multiplex PCR reads with MiXCR. The table includes more than 45,000 distinct CDR3 sequences, around 45% detected once. The sample taken for sequencing was peripheral blood. The receptors were gathered from an adult man with Graves' ophthalmopathy.

This clonotype was detected ten times or more. The chain recombines TRBV5-8 with TRBJ2-1; D is possibly TRBD2 (6 bases). From germline, CDR1 is SGHTS and CDR2 YDEGEE. The CDR3 runs 16 residues. The germline V and J ends were trimmed by 4 bases and 2 bases, with 16 bases remaining between them. CDR3: CASSPDASAAYNEQFF. In DNA, the CDR3 is TGTGCCAGCAGCCCCGACGCTAGCGCCGCCTACAATGAGCAGTTCTTC.

At least ten counts were recorded for this clonotype. CDR3 residues: CASSGGQWLETGYTF. CDR3 DNA: TGTGCCAGCAGTGGGGGACAGTGGCTTGAGACTGGCTACACCTTC. V gene TRBV2 combines with J gene TRBJ1-2; TRBD1 matches at 7 bases. With V trimmed by 4 bases and J by 7 bases, 12 bases remained unmatched. This CDR3 contains 15 residues. The V gene's germline CDR1 is SNHLY and CDR2 FYNNEI.

This clonotype has just a few counts. The chain carries TRBV20-1 and TRBJ1-2; 7 nucleotides line up with TRBD1. CDR1 and CDR2 from the germline V gene are DFQATT and SNEGSKA (reference sequence). The CDR3 length is 12 residues. Germline trimming cut 7 bases from V and 3 bases from J; bases unmatched to any gene: 5. CDR3 region: CSVSGTDYGYTF. The CDR3 nucleotides read TGCAGTGTTTCCGGGACAGACTATGGCTACACCTTC.

This sequence joins TRBV20-1 and TRBJ2-2; D remains unclear. Between the trimmed V and J ends, which lost 7 bases and 0 bases, there was a span of 9 bases. In germline, CDR1 is DFQATT, CDR2 SNEGSKA (reference sequence). The CDR3 has 13 residues. The CDR3 is CSVEASNTGELFF. In DNA, the CDR3 is TGCAGTGTAGAAGCGTCGAACACCGGGGAGCTGTTTTTT.

A remark on this clonotype: The junction does not match germline at one end; this may be a read error. CDR3 DNA: TGTGTCAGCAGCTTAGCAGGCCTAGCGGGGGCAACCCAGTATTTC. This sequence encodes CVSSLAGLAGATQYF. The chain has TRBV7-9 and TRBJ2-5; TRBD2 matches at 10 bases. Germline V lookup: CDR1 SEHNR, CDR2 FQNEAQ (reference sequence). This CDR3 comprises 15 residues.

This clonotype was observed many times. The rearrangement links TRBV3-1 to TRBJ2-5; D call uncertain. This CDR3 comprises 15 residues. Per the germline V gene, CDR1 is LGHDT and CDR2 is YNNKEL (reference sequence). V was pared by 1 base and J by 9 bases, with 18 bases between. As DNA, the CDR3 is TGTGCCAGCAGCCAAGGGCGGCTCCCTGCGGTGTCCCAGTACTTC. Amino acids: CASSQGRLPAVSQYF.